These T cell receptor beta chains were read from a single sample in a study of identifying expanded T cells in peripheral blood. The table came from immunoSEQ multiplex PCR; TCRdb's copy has only in-frame clones and leaves some out. This table holds 95,000 to 100,000 clones, around nine tenths found once. The sample comprised blood. The source of these receptors is a person aged 18 to 75 in good health. The conserved cysteine and the conserved F or W are not part of the CDR3 here. A D gene is named only where the DNA matches it firmly.

d_gene	v_gene	j_gene	CDR3aa
-	TRBV27	TRBJ1-1	ASSFQGEGGAF
TRBD1	TRBV18	TRBJ1-5	ASAGLGTGSQPQH
TRBD1	TRBV15	TRBJ1-2	ATSRGRDREDGYT
-	TRBV5-6	TRBJ2-5	ASSPEGPLPPPETQY
-	TRBV7-2	TRBJ1-1	ASSLVFGGRTEAF
TRBD1	TRBV18	TRBJ2-1	ASSRRAPGQGINEQF
TRBD1	TRBV5-4	TRBJ2-1	ASSSLGQGAGHNEQF
TRBD1	TRBV7-9	TRBJ2-5	ASSFGTGTRVNQY
-	TRBV19	TRBJ1-2	ASSDLPPIYGYT
TRBD2	TRBV6-1	TRBJ2-3	ASSEALAGGPDTQY
TRBD1	TRBV2	TRBJ2-7	ASSPDRGPN
TRBD2	TRBV2	TRBJ2-1	ASRTSGGPYGQQF
-	TRBV11-2	TRBJ2-1	ASSLERVDNEQF
-	TRBV5-6	TRBJ2-7	ASSLGRGEQY
-	TRBV6-6	TRBJ2-3	ASSYQGGADTQY
-	TRBV27	TRBJ1-5	ASSFAGNQPQH
TRBD1	TRBV13	TRBJ2-5	ASSGTAESRTQY
-	TRBV25-1	TRBJ1-2	ASREGGRYGYT
-	TRBV15	TRBJ1-2	ATSRDRGNYGYT
-	TRBV29-1	TRBJ2-3	SGSPTPQDTQY
-	TRBV5-4	TRBJ2-1	ASSWLSVGSYNEQF
-	TRBV18	TRBJ1-5	ASSQDGQPQH
TRBD1	TRBV5-1	TRBJ1-5	ASREGQSNQPQH
TRBD2	TRBV28	TRBJ2-3	ASSSYLGLAGGLDTQY
TRBD1	TRBV6-1	TRBJ2-7	ASSGDTGGGLYEQY
-	TRBV6-5	TRBJ1-6	ASSSGQSLDSPLH